This paragraph reports one T cell receptor (beta chain). The length of the CDR3 is 13 residues. The germline V gene has CDR1 SGHTA and CDR2 FQGTGA. V lost 8 bases to trimming and J lost 10 bases, with 15 bases between them. The data derive from a study of blood T cell repertoires in COVID-19. On the study more broadly: Italy, Spain and the United States were the sources of the convalescent and acute COVID-19 samples. From T cells, B-cell-depleted T cells, or PBMCs came the material, which was cDNA or gDNA.

Methods used by the authors: Amplifying reference gene primers gave estimates of nucleated cell counts. Measured with immunoSEQ multiplex PCR; TCRdb has only the in-frame clones, and not every one. V and J calls and clone size are those listed in that table; D and trimming were worked out from the DNA. This table holds about 190,000 clones, 85% to 90% found once. This sequence originates from a woman aged 18-30 years who had recovered from COVID-19. Specimen: peripheral blood. The V gene is TRBV7-3, the J gene TRBJ1-6; D is unresolved. CDR3 sequence reads: CASGADFGSPLHF. The DNA for the CDR3 is TGTGCCAGCGGTGCGGATTTTGGCTCACCCCTCCACTTT.